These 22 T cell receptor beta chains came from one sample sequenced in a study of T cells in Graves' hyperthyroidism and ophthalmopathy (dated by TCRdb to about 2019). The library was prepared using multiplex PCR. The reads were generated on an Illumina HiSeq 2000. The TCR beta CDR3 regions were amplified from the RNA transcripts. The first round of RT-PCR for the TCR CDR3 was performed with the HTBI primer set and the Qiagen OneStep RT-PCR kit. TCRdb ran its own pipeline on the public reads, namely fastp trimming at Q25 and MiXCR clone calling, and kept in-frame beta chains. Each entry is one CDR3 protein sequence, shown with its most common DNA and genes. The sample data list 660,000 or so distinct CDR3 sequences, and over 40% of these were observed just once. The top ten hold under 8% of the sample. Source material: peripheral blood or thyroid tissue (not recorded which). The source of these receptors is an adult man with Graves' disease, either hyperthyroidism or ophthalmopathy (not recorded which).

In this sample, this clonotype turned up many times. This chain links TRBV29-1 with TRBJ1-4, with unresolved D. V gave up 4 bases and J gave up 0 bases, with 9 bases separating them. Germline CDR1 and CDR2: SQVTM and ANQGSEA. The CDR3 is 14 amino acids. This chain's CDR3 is CSVASDATNEKLFF. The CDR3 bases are TGCAGCGTTGCCAGCGATGCAACTAATGAAAAACTGTTTTTT.

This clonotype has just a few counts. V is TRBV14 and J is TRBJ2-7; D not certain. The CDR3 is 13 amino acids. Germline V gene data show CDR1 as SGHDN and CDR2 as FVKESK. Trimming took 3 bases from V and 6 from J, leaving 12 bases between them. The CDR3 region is CASSHPFGGEQYF. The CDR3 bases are TGTGCCAGCAGCCACCCCTTCGGCGGCGAGCAGTACTTC.

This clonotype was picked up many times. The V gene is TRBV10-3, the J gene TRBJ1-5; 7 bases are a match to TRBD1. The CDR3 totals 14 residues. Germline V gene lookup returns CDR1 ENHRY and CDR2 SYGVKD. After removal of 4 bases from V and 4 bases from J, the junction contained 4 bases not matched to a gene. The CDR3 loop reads CAISGGQYNQPQHF. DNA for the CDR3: TGTGCCATCAGTGGGGGACAGTATAATCAGCCCCAGCATTTT.

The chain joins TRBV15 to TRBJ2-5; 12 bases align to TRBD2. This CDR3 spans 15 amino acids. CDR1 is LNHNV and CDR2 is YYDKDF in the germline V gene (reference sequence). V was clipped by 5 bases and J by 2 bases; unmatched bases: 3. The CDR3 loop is CATSPGTSGQETQYF. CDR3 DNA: TGTGCCACCAGCCCCGGGACTAGCGGGCAAGAGACCCAGTACTTC.

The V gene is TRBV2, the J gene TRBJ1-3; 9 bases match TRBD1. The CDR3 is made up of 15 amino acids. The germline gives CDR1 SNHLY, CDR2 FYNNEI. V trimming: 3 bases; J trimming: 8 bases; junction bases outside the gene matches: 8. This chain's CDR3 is CASSEGTGLGDTIYF. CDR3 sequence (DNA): TGTGCCAGCAGTGAGGGGACAGGGCTTGGCGACACCATATATTTT.

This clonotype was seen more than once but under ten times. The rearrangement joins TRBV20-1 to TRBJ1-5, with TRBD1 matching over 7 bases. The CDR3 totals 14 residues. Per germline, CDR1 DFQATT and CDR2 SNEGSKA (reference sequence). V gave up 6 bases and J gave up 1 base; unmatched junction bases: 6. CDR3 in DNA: TGCAGTGCCAGACAGGGTCAGAGCAATCAGCCCCAGCATTTT. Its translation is CSARQGQSNQPQHF.

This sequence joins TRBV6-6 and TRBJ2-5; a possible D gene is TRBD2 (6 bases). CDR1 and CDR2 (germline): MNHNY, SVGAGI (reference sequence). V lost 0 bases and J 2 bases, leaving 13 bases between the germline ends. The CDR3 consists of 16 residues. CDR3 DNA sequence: TGTGCCAGCAGTTACTCGACCTTGACTAGACAAGAGACCCAGTACTTC. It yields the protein CASSYSTLTRQETQYF.

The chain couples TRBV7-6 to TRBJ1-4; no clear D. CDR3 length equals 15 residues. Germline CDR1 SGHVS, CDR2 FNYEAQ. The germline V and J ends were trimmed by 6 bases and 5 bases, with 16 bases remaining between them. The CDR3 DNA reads TGTGCCAGCAGGTCGGGCTGGAGCTGGAATGAAAAACTGTTTTTT. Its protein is CASRSGWSWNEKLFF.

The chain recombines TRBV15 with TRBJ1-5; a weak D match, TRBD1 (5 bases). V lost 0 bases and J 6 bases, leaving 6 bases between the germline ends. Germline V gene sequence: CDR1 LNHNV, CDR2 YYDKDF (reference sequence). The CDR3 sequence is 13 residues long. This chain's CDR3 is CATSRDRAQPQHF. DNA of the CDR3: TGTGCCACCAGCAGAGACAGGGCTCAGCCCCAGCATTTT.

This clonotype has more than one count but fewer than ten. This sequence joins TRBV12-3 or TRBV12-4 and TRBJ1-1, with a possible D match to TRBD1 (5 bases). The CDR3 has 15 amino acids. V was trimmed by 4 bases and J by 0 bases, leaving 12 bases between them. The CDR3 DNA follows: TGTGCCAGCAGTTCCCTCGACAGCTTGAACACTGAAGCTTTCTTT. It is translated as CASSSLDSLNTEAFF.

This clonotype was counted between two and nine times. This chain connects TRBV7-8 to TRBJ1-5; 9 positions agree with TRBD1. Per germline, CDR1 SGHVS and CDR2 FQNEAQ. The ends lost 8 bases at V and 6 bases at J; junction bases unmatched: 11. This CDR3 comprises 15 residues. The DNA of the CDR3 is TGTGCCAGCTCACCATCGGGACAGGGTCGTCAGCCCCAGCATTTT. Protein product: CASSPSGQGRQPQHF.

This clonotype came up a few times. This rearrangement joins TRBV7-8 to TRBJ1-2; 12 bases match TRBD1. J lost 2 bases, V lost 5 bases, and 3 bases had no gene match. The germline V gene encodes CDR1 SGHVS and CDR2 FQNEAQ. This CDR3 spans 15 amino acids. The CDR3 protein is CASSGGTGGNYGYTF. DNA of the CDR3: TGTGCCAGCAGCGGGGGGACAGGGGGCAACTATGGCTACACCTTC.

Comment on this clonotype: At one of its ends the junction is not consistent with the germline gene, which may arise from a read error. The CDR3 bases are TGTGCCATCAATGAGATCCCACTAGCGGGAGGGCCCTACGAGCAGTACTTC. This codes for CAINEIPLAGGPYEQYF. The chain combines TRBV10-3 with TRBJ2-7; 13 bases match TRBD2. CDR1 is ENHRY and CDR2 is SYGVKD in the germline V gene. The CDR3 length is 17 residues.

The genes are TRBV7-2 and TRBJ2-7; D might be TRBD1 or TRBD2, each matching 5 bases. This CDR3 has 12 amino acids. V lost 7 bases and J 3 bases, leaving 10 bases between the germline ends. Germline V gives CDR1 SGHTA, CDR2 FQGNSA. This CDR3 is CASIGTDYEQYF. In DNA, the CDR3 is TGTGCCAGCATCGGGACGGACTACGAGCAGTACTTC.

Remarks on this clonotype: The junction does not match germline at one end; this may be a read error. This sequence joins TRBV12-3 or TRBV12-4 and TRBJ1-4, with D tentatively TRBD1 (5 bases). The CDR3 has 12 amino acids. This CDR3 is CAISQGGEKLFF. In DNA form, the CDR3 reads TGTGCCATCAGTCAGGGTGGTGAAAAACTGTTTTTT.

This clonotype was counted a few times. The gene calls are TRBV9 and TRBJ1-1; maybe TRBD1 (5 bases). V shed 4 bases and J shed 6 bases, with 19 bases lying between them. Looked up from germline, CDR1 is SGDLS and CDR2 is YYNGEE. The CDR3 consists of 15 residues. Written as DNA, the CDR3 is TGTGCCAGCAGCCTCTCGGGGCTCCCGGGCGCTGAAGCTTTCTTT. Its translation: CASSLSGLPGAEAFF.

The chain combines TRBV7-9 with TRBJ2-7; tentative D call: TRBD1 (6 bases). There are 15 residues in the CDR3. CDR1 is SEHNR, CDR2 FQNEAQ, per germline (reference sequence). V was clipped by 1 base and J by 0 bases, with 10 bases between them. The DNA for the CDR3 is TGTGCCAGCAGCTTAGTTCTAGGGGGCTCCTACGAGCAGTACTTC. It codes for CASSLVLGGSYEQYF.

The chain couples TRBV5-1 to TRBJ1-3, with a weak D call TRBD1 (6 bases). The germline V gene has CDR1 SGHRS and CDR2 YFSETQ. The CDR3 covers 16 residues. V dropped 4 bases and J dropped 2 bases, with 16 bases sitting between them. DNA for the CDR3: TGCGCCAGCAGCATAACGACAGGTGTGACTGGAAACACCATATATTTT. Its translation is CASSITTGVTGNTIYF. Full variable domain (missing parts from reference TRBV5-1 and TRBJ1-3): KAGVTQTPRYLIKTRGQQVTLSCSPISGHRSVSWYQQTPGQGLQFLFEYFSETQRNKGNFPGRFSGRQFSNSRSEMNVSTLELGDSALYLCASSITTGVTGNTIYFGEGSWLTVV.

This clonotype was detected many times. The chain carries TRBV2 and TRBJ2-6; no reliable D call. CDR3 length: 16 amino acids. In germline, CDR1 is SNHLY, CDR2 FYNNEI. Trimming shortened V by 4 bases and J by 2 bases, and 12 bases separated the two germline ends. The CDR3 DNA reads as TGTGCCAGCAGTGGGGTCATCCAAACTGGGGCCAACGTCCTGACTTTC. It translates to CASSGVIQTGANVLTF.

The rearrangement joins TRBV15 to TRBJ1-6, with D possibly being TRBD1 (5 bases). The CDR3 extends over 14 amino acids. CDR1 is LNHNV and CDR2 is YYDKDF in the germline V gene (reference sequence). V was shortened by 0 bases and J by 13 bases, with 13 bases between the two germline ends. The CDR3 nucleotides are TGTGCCACCAGCAGAGAGGCAGGGAGTCAGCCCCTCCACTTT. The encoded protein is CATSREAGSQPLHF.

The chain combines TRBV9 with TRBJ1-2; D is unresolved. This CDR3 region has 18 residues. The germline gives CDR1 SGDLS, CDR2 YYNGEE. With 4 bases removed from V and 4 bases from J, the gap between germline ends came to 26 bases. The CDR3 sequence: CASSQDLPKGGRIYGYTF. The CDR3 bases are TGTGCCAGCAGCCAAGACCTCCCTAAGGGAGGACGGATCTATGGCTACACCTTC.

CDR3 protein: CASSTRLARETQYF. Written as DNA, the CDR3 is TGTGCCAGCAGCACTCGACTAGCTAGGGAGACCCAGTACTTC. V gene TRBV3-1 combines with J gene TRBJ2-5; 7 bases agree with TRBD2. This CDR3 contains 14 residues. Germline CDR1 LGHDT, CDR2 YNNKEL (reference sequence). The trim removed 5 bases at V and 5 bases at J, leaving 8 bases unmatched.